This TCR beta chain was identified during a study of CD8+CD57+ T cells in acquired aplastic anemia. The CDR3 contains 15 residues. V lost 6 bases and J 6 bases, leaving 18 bases between the germline ends. In germline, CDR1 is MGHDK, CDR2 SYGVNS. Whole-study results and caveats: Patients and controls shared about 30 CD8+ CDR3 sequences, which appeared highly expressed in patients and within their immunodominant clones.

In its sample, this clonotype was seen a few times. Its cognate antigen is unknown. Patients included in sequencing had previously demonstrated CD8+CD57+ cell expansion by flow cytometry. At blood sampling, none of the patients had yet received therapy. TCR beta VDJ combinations and CDR3 sequences were profiled from genomic DNA. Using its own MiXCR run on the reads, TCRdb lists one record per CDR3 protein. The sample shows about 200,000 distinct CDR3 sequences, around three fifths of them seen only once. This rearrangement joins TRBV25-1 to TRBJ2-1, with D perhaps TRBD1 (6 bases). This clonotype was obtained from a human donor with aplastic anemia. The sample taken for sequencing was sorted CD4+, CD8+, or CD8+CD57+ T cells (not recorded which) from PBMCs. Here the CDR3 reads CASRSGQGILNEQFF. For the CDR3, the DNA is TGTGCCAGCAGATCGGGGCAGGGGATCCTCAATGAGCAGTTCTTC.